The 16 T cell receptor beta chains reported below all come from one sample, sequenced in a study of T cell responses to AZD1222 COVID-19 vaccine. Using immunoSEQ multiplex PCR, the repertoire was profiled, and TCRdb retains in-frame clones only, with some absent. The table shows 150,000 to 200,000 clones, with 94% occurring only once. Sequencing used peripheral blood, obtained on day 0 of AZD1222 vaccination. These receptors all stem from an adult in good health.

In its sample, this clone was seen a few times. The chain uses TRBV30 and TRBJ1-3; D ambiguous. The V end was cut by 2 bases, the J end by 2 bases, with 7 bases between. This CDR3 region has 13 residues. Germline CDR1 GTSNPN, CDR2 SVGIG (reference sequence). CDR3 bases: TGTGCCTGGAGTCGAGACACTGGAAACACCATATATTTT. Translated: CAWSRDTGNTIYF.

The CDR3 sequence: CASSLSVRGTYEQYF. CDR3 nucleotide sequence: TGTGCCAGCAGTTTAAGTGTCAGGGGCACCTACGAGCAGTACTTC. This chain connects TRBV27 to TRBJ2-7, with D perhaps TRBD1 (6 bases). CDR1 MNHEY and CDR2 SMNVEV come from the germline V gene (reference sequence). The V gene lost 2 bases and the J gene lost 2 bases, with 13 bases spanning the gap. The CDR3 covers 15 residues.

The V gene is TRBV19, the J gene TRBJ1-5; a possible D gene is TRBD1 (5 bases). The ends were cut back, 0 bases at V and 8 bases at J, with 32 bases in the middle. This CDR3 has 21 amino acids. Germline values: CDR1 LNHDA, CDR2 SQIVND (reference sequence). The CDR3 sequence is CASSIDHPIPWGLYTNEPQHF. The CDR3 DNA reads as TGTGCCAGTAGTATAGATCACCCCATTCCTTGGGGCCTTTATACTAATGAGCCCCAGCATTTT.

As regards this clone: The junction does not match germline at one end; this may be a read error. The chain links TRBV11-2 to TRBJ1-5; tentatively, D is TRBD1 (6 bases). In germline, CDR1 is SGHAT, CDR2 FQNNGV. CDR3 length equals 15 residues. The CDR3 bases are TGTGCCAGCAGCGTAGACAGGTTCCCCAATCAGCCCCAGCATTTT. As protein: CASSVDRFPNQPQHF.

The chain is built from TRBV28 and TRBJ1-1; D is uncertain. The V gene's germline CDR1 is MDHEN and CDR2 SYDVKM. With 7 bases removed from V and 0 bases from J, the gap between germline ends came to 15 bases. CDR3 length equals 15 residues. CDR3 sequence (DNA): TGTGCCAGCAACAACCCTGGGAGATTGAACACTGAAGCTTTCTTT. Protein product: CASNNPGRLNTEAFF. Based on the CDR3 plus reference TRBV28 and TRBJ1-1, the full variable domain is DVKVTQSSRYLVKRTGEKVFLECVQDMDHENMFWYRQDPGLGLRLIYFSYDVKMKEKGDIPEGYSVSREKKERFSLILESASTNQTSMYLCASNNPGRLNTEAFFGQGTRLTVV.

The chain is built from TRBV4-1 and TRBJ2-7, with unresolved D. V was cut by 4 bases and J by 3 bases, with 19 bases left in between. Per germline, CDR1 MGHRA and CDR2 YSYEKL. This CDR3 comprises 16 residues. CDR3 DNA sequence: TGCGCCAGCAGCCCGACCTTCGGTAACGTCCTCTACGAGCAGTACTTC. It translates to CASSPTFGNVLYEQYF.

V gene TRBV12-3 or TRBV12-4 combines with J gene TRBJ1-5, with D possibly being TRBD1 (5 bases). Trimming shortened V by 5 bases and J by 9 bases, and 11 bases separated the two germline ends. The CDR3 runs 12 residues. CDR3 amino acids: CASSKMGGPQHF. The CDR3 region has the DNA TGTGCCAGCAGTAAAATGGGGGGGCCCCAGCATTTT.

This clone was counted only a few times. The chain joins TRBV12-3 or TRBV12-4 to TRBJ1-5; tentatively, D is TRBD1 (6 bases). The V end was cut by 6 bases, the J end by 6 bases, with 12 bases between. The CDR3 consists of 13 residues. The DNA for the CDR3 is TGTGCCAGCAGCCCCGAGGGGGGTCAGCCCCAGCATTTT. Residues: CASSPEGGQPQHF.

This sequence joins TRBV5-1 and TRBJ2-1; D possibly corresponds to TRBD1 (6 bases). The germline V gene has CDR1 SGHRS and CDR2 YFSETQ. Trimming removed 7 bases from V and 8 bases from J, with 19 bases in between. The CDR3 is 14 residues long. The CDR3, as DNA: TGCGCCAGCGGGGGCGACCAGCGATACTATGAGCAGTTCTTC. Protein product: CASGGDQRYYEQFF.

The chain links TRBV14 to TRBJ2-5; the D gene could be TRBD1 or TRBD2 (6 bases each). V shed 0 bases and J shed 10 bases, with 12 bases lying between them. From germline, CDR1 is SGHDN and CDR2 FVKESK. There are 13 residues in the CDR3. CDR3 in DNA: TGTGCCAGCAGCCAAGATCGGGGGCGCTACCAGTACTTC. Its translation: CASSQDRGRYQYF. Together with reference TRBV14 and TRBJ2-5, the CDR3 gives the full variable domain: EAGVTQFPSHSVIEKGQTVTLRCDPISGHDNLYWYRRVMGKEIKFLLHFVKESKQDESGMPNNRFLAERTGGTYSTLKVQPAELEDSGVYFCASSQDRGRYQYFGPGTRLLVL.

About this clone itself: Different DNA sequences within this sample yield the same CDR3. CDR3 DNA sequence: TGTGCCAGCAGCGTAGGGGACTCTGGAAACACCATATATTTT. This gives the protein CASSVGDSGNTIYF. V is TRBV9 and J is TRBJ1-3; D is uncertain. CDR1 SGDLS and CDR2 YYNGEE come from the germline V gene. This CDR3 comprises 14 residues. The V end was cut by 0 bases, the J end by 0 bases, with 4 bases between.

CDR3 in amino acids: CASRQGWDDRNSPLHF. For the CDR3, the DNA is TGTGCCAGTAGACAGGGGTGGGACGACCGGAATTCACCCCTCCACTTT. The chain links TRBV19 to TRBJ1-6, with 7 bases lining up with TRBD1. The CDR3 runs to 16 residues. After removal of 6 bases from V and 7 bases from J, the junction contained 12 bases not matched to a gene. CDR1 and CDR2 from the germline V gene are LNHDA and SQIVND (reference sequence).

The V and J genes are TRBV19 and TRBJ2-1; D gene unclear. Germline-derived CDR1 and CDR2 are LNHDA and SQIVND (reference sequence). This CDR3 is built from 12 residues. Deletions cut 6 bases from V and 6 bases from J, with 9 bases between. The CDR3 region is CASRNRINEQFF. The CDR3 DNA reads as TGTGCCAGTAGAAACAGAATCAATGAGCAGTTCTTC.

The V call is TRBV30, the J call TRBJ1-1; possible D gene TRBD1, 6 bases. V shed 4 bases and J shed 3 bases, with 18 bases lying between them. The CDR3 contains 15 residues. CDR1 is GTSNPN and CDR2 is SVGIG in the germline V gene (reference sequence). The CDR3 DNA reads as TGTGCCTGGACCCTCCGAGGGGGATACGACACTGAAGCTTTCTTT. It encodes CAWTLRGGYDTEAFF. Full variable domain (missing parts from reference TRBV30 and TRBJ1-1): SQTIHQWPATLVQPVGSPLSLECTVEGTSNPNLYWYRQAAGRGLQLLFYSVGIGQISSEVPQNLSASRPQDRQFILSSKKLLLSDSGFYLCAWTLRGGYDTEAFFGQGTRLTVV.

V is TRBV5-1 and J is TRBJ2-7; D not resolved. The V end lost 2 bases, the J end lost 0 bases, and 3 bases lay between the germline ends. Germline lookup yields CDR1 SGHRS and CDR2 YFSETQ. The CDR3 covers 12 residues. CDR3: CASSFDSYEQYF. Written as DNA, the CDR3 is TGCGCCAGCAGCTTCGACTCCTACGAGCAGTACTTC.

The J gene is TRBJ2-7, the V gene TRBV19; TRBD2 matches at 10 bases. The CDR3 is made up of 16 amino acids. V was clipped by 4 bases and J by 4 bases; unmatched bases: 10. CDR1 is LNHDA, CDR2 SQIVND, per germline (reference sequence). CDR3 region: CASSTSPSSGSYEQYF. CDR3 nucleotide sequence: TGTGCCAGTAGTACCTCCCCGTCTAGCGGGAGTTACGAGCAGTACTTC.